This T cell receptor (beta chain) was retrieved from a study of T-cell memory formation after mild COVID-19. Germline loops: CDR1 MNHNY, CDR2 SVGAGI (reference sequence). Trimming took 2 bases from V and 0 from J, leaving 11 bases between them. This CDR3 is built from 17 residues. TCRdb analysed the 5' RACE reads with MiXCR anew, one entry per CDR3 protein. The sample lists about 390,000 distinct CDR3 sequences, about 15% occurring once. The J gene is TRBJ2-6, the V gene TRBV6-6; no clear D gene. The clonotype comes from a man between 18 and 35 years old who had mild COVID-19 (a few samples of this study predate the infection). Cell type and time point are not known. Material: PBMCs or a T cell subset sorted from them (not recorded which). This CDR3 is CASSYGLSYSGANVLTF. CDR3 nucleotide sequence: TGTGCCAGCAGTTACGGTCTCTCCTACTCTGGGGCCAACGTCCTGACTTTC.